This TCR beta chain was sequenced in a study of lymphopenia after photon versus proton radiotherapy. The V end lost 2 bases, the J end lost 8 bases, and 15 bases lay between the germline ends. The CDR3 is 14 residues long. Germline V gene lookup returns CDR1 LNHDA and CDR2 SQIVND (reference sequence). Produced via immunoSEQ multiplex PCR; TCRdb's table is partial and in-frame only. The sample carries about 39,000 clones, more than 85% recorded once. The chain recombines TRBV19 with TRBJ1-2; unclear D gene. This sequence originates from a man aged 60-69 years with cholangiocarcinoma. Sequences were derived from peripheral blood, sampled from a patient treated with photon-based radiotherapy. Written as DNA, the CDR3 is TGTGCCAGTAGTATACGGCAGCCTAGTGGAGGCTACACCTTC. Translated: CASSIRQPSGGYTF.